The 26 T cell receptor beta chains listed next were all sequenced from one sample in a study of tumor-infiltrating lymphocytes in oesophageal squamous cell carcinoma. MiXCR, run by TCRdb on the PCR reads, gives a single entry per CDR3 protein. Among just under 20,000 distinct CDR3 sequences listed, 40% to 50% were seen once. Sample: normal esophageal tissue next to the tumor. These receptors originate from a male donor with esophageal squamous cell carcinoma.

Judged by abundance, this clonotype is medium-sized. The chain employs TRBV6-1 and TRBJ2-6, with TRBD1 identical over 12 bases. CDR1 and CDR2 from the germline V gene are MNHNS and SASEGT. The CDR3 loop spans 18 amino acids. V lost 3 bases and J lost 2; bases outside the gene matches: 5. The CDR3 nucleotides are TGTGCCAGCAGTGAGGGACAGGGGGCAACAGCTGGGGCCAACGTCCTGACTTTC. This sequence encodes CASSEGQGATAGANVLTF.

To note about this clonotype: The conserved phenylalanine or tryptophan normally closing the CDR3 is absent here, so this likely arose from a read error. The DNA is omitted, as the CDR3 cannot be located on it reliably, and the CDR3 follows TCRdb's listing. The chain is built from TRBV7-6 and TRBJ2-6; the table calls TRBD1, which could not be checked here. The CDR3 numbers 15 amino acids, ends counted. Looked up from germline, CDR1 is SGHVS and CDR2 is FNYEAQ. CDR3 in amino acids: CASSTDSSYEQYFGA.

This clonotype appeared many times. The chain uses TRBV19 and TRBJ2-3; D not certain. Germline-derived CDR1 and CDR2 are LNHDA and SQIVND (reference sequence). CDR3 size: 15 residues. Trimming cost V 3 bases and J 0 bases, with 10 bases left between them. The CDR3 sequence: CASSISPRSTDTQYF. CDR3 nucleotide sequence: TGTGCCAGTAGTATTTCGCCCCGAAGCACAGATACGCAGTATTTT.

This clonotype has a count of ten or more. V usage is TRBV28 and J usage is TRBJ1-1, with D maybe TRBD1 (5 bases). The CDR3 runs to 15 residues. V lost 5 bases and J 2 bases, leaving 15 bases between the germline ends. Germline loops: CDR1 MDHEN, CDR2 SYDVKM. CDR3: CASSPAVRANTEAFF. The CDR3 nucleotides read TGTGCCAGCAGTCCCGCCGTCAGGGCCAACACTGAAGCTTTCTTT. Combining the CDR3 with reference TRBV28 and TRBJ1-1 gives the whole variable domain DVKVTQSSRYLVKRTGEKVFLECVQDMDHENMFWYRQDPGLGLRLIYFSYDVKMKEKGDIPEGYSVSREKKERFSLILESASTNQTSMYLCASSPAVRANTEAFFGQGTRLTVV.

The rearrangement links TRBV4-1 to TRBJ1-2; maybe TRBD1 (5 bases). This CDR3 region has 15 residues. The V gene's germline CDR1 is MGHRA and CDR2 YSYEKL. Between the trimmed V and J ends, which lost 4 bases and 3 bases, there was a span of 15 bases. CDR3 in amino acids: CASSPVGQGDYGYTF. In DNA form, the CDR3 reads TGCGCCAGCAGCCCGGTGGGGCAGGGAGACTATGGCTACACCTTC.

This clonotype has a count of ten or more. This rearrangement joins TRBV6-6 to TRBJ2-7; D may match TRBD1 or TRBD2 (5 bases each). Trimming left V 0 bases short and J 5 bases short, with 17 bases between. CDR3 size: 16 residues. Germline CDR1 is MNHNY and CDR2 is SVGAGI (reference sequence). This CDR3 is CASSYSSTRGSDEQYF. The CDR3 DNA is TGTGCCAGCAGTTACTCGTCGACGAGGGGTTCGGACGAGCAGTACTTC.

This clonotype has ten or more counts. The genes are TRBV2 and TRBJ2-7, with 8 bases fitting TRBD1. Germline V gives CDR1 SNHLY, CDR2 FYNNEI. The V gene end was trimmed by 3 bases and the J gene end by 3 bases; junction bases not matched to a gene: 4. This CDR3 region has 14 residues. The CDR3 DNA is TGTGCCAGCAGTGATGCAGGGGGCTACTACGAGCAGTACTTC. The encoded protein is CASSDAGGYYEQYF.

The chain employs TRBV6-4 and TRBJ2-6; D gene uncertain. Germline values: CDR1 MRHNA, CDR2 SNTAGT. V was trimmed by 5 bases and J by 3 bases, leaving 14 bases between them. This CDR3 is 16 amino acids long. The CDR3 here is CASSPRWGSGANVLTF. As DNA, the CDR3 is TGTGCCAGCAGTCCCCGGTGGGGTAGTGGGGCCAACGTCCTGACTTTC.

This clonotype is large by share. V is TRBV7-2 and J is TRBJ2-1; 12 nucleotides agree with TRBD2. The junction had 6 bases not matched to a gene; V was cut back by 5 bases and J by 7 bases. The CDR3 contains 15 residues. Germline V gene lookup returns CDR1 SGHTA and CDR2 FQGNSA. The CDR3 DNA reads as TGTGCCAGCAGCCCGACTAGCGGGAGAAGAAATGAGCAGTTCTTC. Translation gives CASSPTSGRRNEQFF.

The rearrangement uses TRBV2 and TRBJ1-5; TRBD1 aligns across 10 bases. V was clipped by 8 bases and J by 6 bases; unmatched bases: 10. Germline loops: CDR1 SNHLY, CDR2 FYNNEI. This CDR3 comprises 15 residues. CDR3: CASSAGTGVGQPQHF. CDR3 in DNA: TGTGCCAGCTCCGCGGGGACAGGGGTGGGTCAGCCCCAGCATTTT.

In regard to this clonotype: A much larger clone lies one base from this, so it may be a read error. The chain has TRBV28 and TRBJ2-7; 9 bases map to TRBD2. With the DNA end fitting TRBJ2-1 better, the J assignment may be wrong. CDR3 length: 15 residues. Looked up from germline, CDR1 is MDHEN and CDR2 is SYDVKM. The CDR3 nucleotides are TGTGCCAGCATGCTCGGACTAGCGCCCTCCTACGAGCAGTTCTTC. It specifies CASMLGLAPSYEQFF.

Ten or more counts support this clonotype. V usage is TRBV2 and J usage is TRBJ2-3; 7 nucleotides match TRBD1. The ends lost 5 bases at V and 2 bases at J; junction bases unmatched: 4. Germline CDR1 is SNHLY and CDR2 is FYNNEI. There are 14 residues in the CDR3. The CDR3 nucleotides read TGTGCCAGCAGTCGGGACAGAGTCACAGATACGCAGTATTTT. Translated: CASSRDRVTDTQYF. Full variable domain (outside the CDR3, taken from reference TRBV2 and TRBJ2-3): EPEVTQTPSHQVTQMGQEVILRCVPISNHLYFYWYRQILGQKVEFLVSFYNNEISEKSEIFDDQFSVERPDGSNFTLKIRSTKLEDSAMYFCASSRDRVTDTQYFGPGTRLTVL.

This clonotype was seen a handful of times. The chain joins TRBV7-2 to TRBJ2-3; 11 nucleotides align to TRBD1. Germline V gene sequence: CDR1 SGHTA, CDR2 FQGNSA. The CDR3 is made up of 15 amino acids. The trim removed 3 bases at V and 6 bases at J, leaving 5 bases unmatched. The CDR3 reads CASSFRTGGADTQYF. The CDR3 region has the DNA TGTGCCAGCAGCTTTAGGACAGGGGGCGCGGATACGCAGTATTTT.

V usage is TRBV20-1 and J usage is TRBJ2-3, with D perhaps matching TRBD1 (6 bases). TRBJ1-1 matches the DNA end more closely, so the J call is doubtful. From germline, CDR1 is DFQATT and CDR2 SNEGSKA (reference sequence). The CDR3 contains 14 residues. The CDR3 DNA sequence: TGCAGTGCTAGAAGGGGGGGGCCGGTCACTGAAGCTTTCTTT. Residues: CSARRGGPVTEAFF.

This clonotype was detected ten times or more. The rearrangement joins TRBV27 to TRBJ2-7, with D hard to call. Per the germline V gene, CDR1 is MNHEY and CDR2 is SMNVEV (reference sequence). V was clipped by 5 bases and J by 3 bases, with 11 bases between them. This CDR3 region has 13 residues. CDR3 DNA: TGTGCCAGCAGTCGCGAGAGCAGCTACGAGCAGTACTTC. Amino acids: CASSRESSYEQYF.

This chain joins TRBV11-2 and TRBJ1-3, with a possible D match to TRBD1 (6 bases). The V end lost 3 bases, the J end lost 4 bases, and 16 bases lay between the germline ends. The germline CDR1 and CDR2 sequences are SGHAT and FQNNGV. There are 16 residues in the CDR3. DNA of the CDR3: TGTGCCAGCAGCTTGGACAGCTGGGGTTCCGGAAACACCATATATTTT. The encoded protein is CASSLDSWGSGNTIYF.

The chain combines TRBV6-2 or TRBV6-3 with TRBJ2-5; TRBD1 aligns across 7 bases. The trim removed 6 bases at V and 4 bases at J, leaving 5 bases unmatched. This CDR3 has 13 amino acids. Germline V gives CDR1 MNHEY, CDR2 SVGEGT. The CDR3, as DNA: TGTGCCAGCAGGTCGGCAGGGGGAGAGACCCAGTACTTC. This encodes CASRSAGGETQYF.

This clonotype came up many times. The chain combines TRBV7-2 with TRBJ2-7; D is unclear. There are 14 residues in the CDR3. V lost 5 bases, J lost 4 bases, and 15 bases lay in between. Germline CDR1 is SGHTA and CDR2 is FQGNSA. The CDR3 reads CASSPRVGGYEQYF. DNA for the CDR3: TGTGCCAGCAGCCCACGCGTAGGCGGATACGAGCAGTACTTC.

This clonotype has at least ten counts. This chain joins TRBV6-1 and TRBJ2-7, with a possible D match to TRBD2 (6 bases). Germline values: CDR1 MNHNS, CDR2 SASEGT. V gave up 8 bases and J gave up 0 bases, with 20 bases separating them. There are 16 residues in the CDR3. CDR3 loop: CASLGGRQSFSYEQYF. The CDR3 bases are TGTGCCAGCTTAGGAGGGAGACAGTCCTTCTCCTACGAGCAGTACTTC.

This clonotype was seen only once. The rearrangement links TRBV6-6 to TRBJ2-1, with 11 bases that match TRBD2. The germline CDR1 and CDR2 sequences are MNHNY and SVGAGI (reference sequence). Germline trimming cut 0 bases from V and 0 bases from J; bases unmatched to any gene: 4. This CDR3 comprises 18 residues. CDR3 bases: TGTGCCAGCAGTTACTCTTTTAGCGGGGGGGCCTCCTACAATGAGCAGTTCTTC. This codes for CASSYSFSGGASYNEQFF.

As to this clonotype: This likely comes from a read error, as the CDR3 has no conserved phenylalanine or tryptophan at its end. Because the CDR3's place on the DNA is in doubt, the DNA is left out and the CDR3 is given as listed by TCRdb. J is TRBJ2-7 and V is TRBV7-6; TRBD2, the table's D call, lacks a check against the DNA. Germline-derived CDR1 and CDR2 are SGHVS and FNYEAQ. From its first to its last residue, the CDR3 has 16 amino acids. This chain's CDR3 is CASSLTSGYNEQFFGS.

Comment on this clonotype: As the CDR3 is not closed by the conserved phenylalanine or tryptophan, this likely results from a read error. It is unclear where the CDR3 begins or ends on the DNA, so no DNA is shown, and the CDR3 is as TCRdb lists it. This chain uses TRBV7-2 with TRBJ2-7. Germline V lookup: CDR1 SGHTA, CDR2 FQGNSA. From its first to its last residue, the CDR3 has 16 amino acids. CDR3 sequence reads: CASSFSGRAYEQYFGS.

Only a few counts were recorded for this clonotype. A read error is possible here, since a much larger clone lies one base away. The chain has TRBV5-6 and TRBJ2-7; D perhaps matches TRBD2 (6 bases). Trimming shortened V by 4 bases and J by 7 bases, and 24 bases separated the two germline ends. Germline assignment: CDR1 SGHDT and CDR2 YYEEEE. The CDR3 totals 16 residues. The chain's CDR3 is CASSELGGLEYNEQYF. In DNA, the CDR3 is TGTGCCAGCAGCGAACTGGGGGGACTCGAATACAATGAGCAGTACTTC. Full variable domain (missing parts from reference TRBV5-6 and TRBJ2-7): DAGVTQSPTHLIKTRGQQVTLRCSPKSGHDTVSWYQQALGQGPQFIFQYYEEEERQRGNFPDRFSGHQFPNYSSELNVNALLLGDSALYLCASSELGGLEYNEQYFGPGTRLTVT.

This sequence joins TRBV27 and TRBJ1-1, with unresolved D. The J call may be in error: the DNA end matches TRBJ1-6 better. This CDR3 is 14 amino acids long. Germline V CDR1 and CDR2: MNHEY, SMNVEV (reference sequence). The CDR3 region is CASSLRGVNSPLHF. CDR3 in DNA: TGTGCCAGCAGTTTACGAGGAGTTAATTCACCCCTCCACTTT.

The genes are TRBV20-1 and TRBJ2-3; D may match TRBD1 or TRBD2 (5 bases each). The CDR3 is 16 residues long. Germline loops: CDR1 DFQATT, CDR2 SNEGSKA (reference sequence). The V end lost 0 bases, the J end lost 1 base, and 14 bases lay between the germline ends. The CDR3 sequence is CSARDTRGGGTDTQYF. The CDR3 nucleotides read TGCAGTGCTAGAGATACGAGGGGCGGAGGCACAGATACGCAGTATTTT.

This clonotype was observed at least ten times. This chain joins TRBV6-4 and TRBJ2-3, with no clear D. The V gene lost 3 bases and the J gene lost 0 bases, with 10 bases spanning the gap. The CDR3 sequence is 15 residues long. Germline-derived CDR1 and CDR2 are MRHNA and SNTAGT. The CDR3 sequence: CASSEMATSTDTQYF. Written as DNA, the CDR3 is TGTGCCAGCAGTGAAATGGCGACTAGCACAGATACGCAGTATTTT.